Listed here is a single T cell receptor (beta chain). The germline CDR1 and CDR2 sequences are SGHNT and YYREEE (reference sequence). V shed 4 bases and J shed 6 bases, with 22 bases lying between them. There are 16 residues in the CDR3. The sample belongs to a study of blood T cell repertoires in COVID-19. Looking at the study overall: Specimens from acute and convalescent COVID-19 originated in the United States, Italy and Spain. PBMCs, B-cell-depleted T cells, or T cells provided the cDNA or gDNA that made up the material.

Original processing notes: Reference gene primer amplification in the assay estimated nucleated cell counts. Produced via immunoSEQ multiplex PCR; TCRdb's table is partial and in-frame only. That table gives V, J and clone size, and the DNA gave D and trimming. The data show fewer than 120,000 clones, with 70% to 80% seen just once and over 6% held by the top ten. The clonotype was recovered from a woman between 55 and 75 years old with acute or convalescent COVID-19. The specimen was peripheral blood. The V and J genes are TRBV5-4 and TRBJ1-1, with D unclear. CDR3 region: CASSLLVALDNSEAFF. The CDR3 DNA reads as TGTGCCAGCAGCCTCCTCGTCGCACTTGATAACTCTGAAGCTTTCTTT.